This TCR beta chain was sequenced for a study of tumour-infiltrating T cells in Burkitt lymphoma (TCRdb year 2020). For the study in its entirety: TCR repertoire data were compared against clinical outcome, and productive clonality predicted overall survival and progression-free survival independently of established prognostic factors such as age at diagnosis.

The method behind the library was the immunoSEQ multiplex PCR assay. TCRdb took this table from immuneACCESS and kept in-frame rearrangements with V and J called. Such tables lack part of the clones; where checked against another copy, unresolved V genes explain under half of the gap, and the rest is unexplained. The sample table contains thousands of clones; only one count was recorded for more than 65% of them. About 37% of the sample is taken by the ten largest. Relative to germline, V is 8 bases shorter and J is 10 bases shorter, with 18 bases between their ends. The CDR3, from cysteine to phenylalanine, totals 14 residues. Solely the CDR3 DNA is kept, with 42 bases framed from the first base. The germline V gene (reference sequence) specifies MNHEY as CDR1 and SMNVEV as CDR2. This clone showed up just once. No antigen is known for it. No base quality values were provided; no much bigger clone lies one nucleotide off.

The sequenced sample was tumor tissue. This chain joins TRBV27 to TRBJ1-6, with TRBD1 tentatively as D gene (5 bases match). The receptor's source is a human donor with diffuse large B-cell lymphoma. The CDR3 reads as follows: CASGPPGGWSPLHF. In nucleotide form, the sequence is TGTGCCAGCGGACCCCCCGGGGGTTGGTCACCCCTCCACTTT.